The 7 T cell receptor beta chains presented below share a single source sample, sequenced in a study of naive and memory T cell subsets. An equimolar mix of two oligonucleotides served as the beta constant-region primer for TRBC1 and TRBC2. TCRdb fed the UMI-ligation and nested PCR reads into MiXCR, producing one record per CDR3 protein. The repertoire holds about 85,000 distinct CDR3 sequences, roughly 14% seen once, with roughly 0.9% in the top ten. The specimen was central memory CD4+ T cells from blood. The receptor source for this set is a human donor in good health.

J is TRBJ2-3 and V is TRBV19; D may be TRBD1 (5 bases). The germline V gene has CDR1 LNHDA and CDR2 SQIVND (reference sequence). V lost 6 bases and J 0 bases, leaving 10 bases between the germline ends. The CDR3 is made up of 14 amino acids. CDR3 coding DNA: TGTGCCAGTAGGACAGAACCTAGCACAGATACGCAGTATTTT. Its translation is CASRTEPSTDTQYF. Variable domain in full (rest from reference TRBV19 and TRBJ2-3): DGGITQSPKYLFRKEGQNVTLSCEQNLNHDAMYWYRQDPGQGLRLIYYSQIVNDFQKGDIAEGYSVSREKKESFPLTVTSAQKNPTAFYLCASRTEPSTDTQYFGPGTRLTVL.

This clonotype was detected many times. The chain recombines TRBV28 with TRBJ2-7; no firm D call. Germline CDR1 MDHEN, CDR2 SYDVKM. This CDR3 is built from 12 residues. V gave up 2 bases and J gave up 5 bases, with 7 bases separating them. The CDR3 is CASSLKGNEQYF. The CDR3 nucleotides read TGTGCCAGCAGTTTAAAGGGCAACGAGCAGTACTTC. Filled out from reference TRBV28 and TRBJ2-7, the complete variable domain reads DVKVTQSSRYLVKRTGEKVFLECVQDMDHENMFWYRQDPGLGLRLIYFSYDVKMKEKGDIPEGYSVSREKKERFSLILESASTNQTSMYLCASSLKGNEQYFGPGTRLTVT.

The chain couples TRBV4-3 to TRBJ2-7, with TRBD2 matching 8 bases. J lost 3 bases, V lost 1 base, and 8 bases had no gene match. Germline V CDR1 and CDR2: LGHNA, YSLEER. CDR3 length equals 16 residues. CDR3 DNA sequence: TGCGCCAGCAGCCAAGGCAGCGGGAGCTTGGGCTACGAGCAGTACTTC. It encodes CASSQGSGSLGYEQYF.

This clonotype has only a few counts. The chain combines TRBV12-3 or TRBV12-4 with TRBJ2-7, with a possible D match to TRBD2 (5 bases). The ends were cut back, 6 bases at V and 9 bases at J, with 18 bases in the middle. The CDR3 consists of 13 residues. The CDR3 loop reads CASRGWTDPRQYF. In DNA, the CDR3 is TGTGCCAGCAGGGGATGGACTGACCCTCGGCAGTACTTC.

The chain uses TRBV7-2 and TRBJ1-6, with D unclear. The CDR3 loop spans 16 amino acids. CDR1 is SGHTA and CDR2 is FQGNSA in the germline V gene. The V and J ends lost 1 base and 10 bases respectively, with 17 bases between them. CDR3 sequence (DNA): TGTGCCAGCAGCTTAGAAAGAGTGGGGAGAGCGTCACCCCTCCACTTT. Protein: CASSLERVGRASPLHF.

This clonotype was counted many times. The rearrangement links TRBV10-3 to TRBJ2-7, with a possible D match to TRBD2 (5 bases). The CDR3 loop spans 14 amino acids. From germline, CDR1 is ENHRY and CDR2 SYGVKD. With 4 bases removed from V and 2 bases from J, the gap between germline ends came to 12 bases. DNA of the CDR3: TGTGCCATCAGTGGGAGCGGAGCGCCCTACGAGCAGTACTTC. It specifies CAISGSGAPYEQYF.

The chain recombines TRBV6-2 or TRBV6-3 with TRBJ2-2; 7 nucleotides match TRBD1. The trim removed 6 bases at V and 3 bases at J, leaving 13 bases unmatched. CDR1 and CDR2 from the germline V gene are MNHEY and SVGEGT. The length of the CDR3 is 17 residues. CDR3 sequence: CASSQGPGTAYTGELFF. CDR3 nucleotide sequence: TGTGCCAGCAGCCAAGGCCCCGGGACAGCGTACACCGGGGAGCTGTTTTTT.